This T cell receptor beta chain was identified during a study of cytomegalovirus exposure and HLA in healthy donors. Points from the study as a whole: A list of 164 TCR beta chains associated with cytomegalovirus was given. In the roughly 130 validation repertoires, a later analysis found that first-cohort TCR clusters tended to co-occur.

A word on this clone: Its matching antigen is unknown.

The junction had 21 bases not matched to a gene; V was cut back by 3 bases and J by 2 bases. The CDR3 has 21 residues. Assay used: immunoSEQ multiplex PCR; TCRdb lists only in-frame clones, some missing. The sample lists approximately 100,000 clones, around 88% occurring once. The gene calls are TRBV5-3 and TRBJ2-3; 10 bases map to TRBD2. TRBV5-3 is recorded as an ORF, its role being uncertain. This sequence was found in a woman in her 30s in good health and CMV-seronegative. Sequenced: PBMCs. The CDR3 DNA is TGTGCCAGAAGCTCGCCTCTAACTAGCGGGGTCTCGGACCGTTCCACAGATACGCAGTATTTT. Translation gives CARSSPLTSGVSDRSTDTQYF.